Reported below is one T cell receptor (beta chain). This sample's time point: patch test 1, 2 weeks after DPC sensitization. The sample's treatment: therapeutic diphenylcyclopropenone sensitization with weekly scalp DPC. MiXCR, run by TCRdb on the RACE reads, gives a single entry per CDR3 protein. The sample yields about 360,000 distinct CDR3 sequences, approximately 5% seen once. This sample was taken from a study of human T cells and chemical hapten exposure. CDR1 is SQVTM and CDR2 is ANQGSEA in the germline V gene. This CDR3 spans 11 amino acids. The J gene is TRBJ1-1, the V gene TRBV29-1; the D is unclear. This TCR was recovered from a woman between 50 and 59 years old with alopecia areata. Some clones in this sample may be carry-over from other donors' samples. Sequencing used whole blood, obtained in connection with sensitization to the hapten diphenylcyclopropenone (DPC). CDR3 nucleotides: TGCGGCGAAGTGATGAACACTGAAGCTTTCTTT. Protein: CGEVMNTEAFF.